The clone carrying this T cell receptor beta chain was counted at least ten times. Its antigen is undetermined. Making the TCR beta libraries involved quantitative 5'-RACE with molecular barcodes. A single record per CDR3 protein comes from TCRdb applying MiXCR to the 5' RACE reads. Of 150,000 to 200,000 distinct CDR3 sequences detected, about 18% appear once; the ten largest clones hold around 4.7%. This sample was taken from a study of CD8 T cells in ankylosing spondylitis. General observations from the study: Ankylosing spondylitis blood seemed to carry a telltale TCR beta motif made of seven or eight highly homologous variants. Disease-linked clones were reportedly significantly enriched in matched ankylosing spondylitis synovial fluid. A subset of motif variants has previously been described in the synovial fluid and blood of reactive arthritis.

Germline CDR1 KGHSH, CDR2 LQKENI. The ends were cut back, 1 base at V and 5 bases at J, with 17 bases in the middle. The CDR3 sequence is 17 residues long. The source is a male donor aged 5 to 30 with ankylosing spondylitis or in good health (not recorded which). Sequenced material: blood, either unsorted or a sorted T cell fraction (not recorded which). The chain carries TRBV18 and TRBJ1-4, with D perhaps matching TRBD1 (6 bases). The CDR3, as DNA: TGTGCCAGCTCACCACAAATTAAAGGGGGGAAGAATGAAAAACTGTTTTTT. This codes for CASSPQIKGGKNEKLFF.